Described below is a single T cell receptor (beta chain) sequence and its context. The specificity of this receptor is unknown. Base qualities were left out, and no much larger clone turns up one base away. The CDR3 measures 13 amino acids from cysteine to phenylalanine. Only CDR3 DNA is held: 39 bases, read in frame from base 1. Relative to germline, V is missing 5 bases and J is missing 6 bases, with 5 bases of the junction outside any gene match. From a lookup of the germline V gene (reference sequence), CDR1 and CDR2 are MNHNY and SVGAGI. These data come from a study of T cell repertoires in cytomegalovirus infection (dated by TCRdb to 2018 to 2020). Broadly, across the study: The peptide stimulations were aimed at well-studied HLA-B-restricted epitopes as well as recently identified HLA-C-restricted CMV epitopes, whose presentation resists viral immunomodulation. Donor HLA type was relevant to the analysis, because carriage of CMV infection together with the matching HLA type was indicated by public TCR beta signatures. Study-level results and caveats: Carriers of CMV infection plus the relevant HLA type were discriminated by the cumulative frequency of public TCR beta family members in the study cohort and in an independent roughly 320-donor cohort. The ex vivo response was dominated by HLA-C-restricted CMV-specific TCR beta clonotypes, which also provided the single most frequent clonotype in two of eight donors.

The sample's treatment or condition, from its label and the paper: in vitro stimulation with specific CMV peptide epitopes to enrich CMV-specific T cells. Sequencing used an Illumina HiSeq 1500. TCRdb handled the public reads itself, with Q25 trimming in fastp and clone calling in MiXCR, and kept productive beta chains. Records with the same CDR3 protein are collapsed into one entry carrying the most frequent genes and DNA. The sample profile shows roughly 990,000 distinct CDR3 sequences; 30% to 40% of them were found once. The top ten clones comprise roughly 13% of the sample. Recombination connected TRBV6-6 to TRBJ1-2; 8 middle bases align to TRBD1. The sequenced sample was cultured CD8+ T cells from PBMCs, obtained from culture after CMV antigen stimulation. The receptor was derived from a human donor in good health (CMV status not recorded). Some clones in this sample may be carry-over from other donors' samples. The nucleotides are TGTGCCAGCAGTGACAACAGGGGGGATGGCTACACCTTC. Translation gives CASSDNRGDGYTF.